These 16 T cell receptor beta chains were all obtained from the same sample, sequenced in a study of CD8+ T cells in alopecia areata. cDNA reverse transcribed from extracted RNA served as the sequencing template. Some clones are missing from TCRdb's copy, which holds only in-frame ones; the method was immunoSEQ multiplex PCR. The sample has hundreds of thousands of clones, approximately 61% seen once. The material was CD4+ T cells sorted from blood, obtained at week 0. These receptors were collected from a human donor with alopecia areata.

CDR3 in amino acids: CASSFQDRVAKNIQYF. The CDR3 nucleotides read TGCGCCAGCAGCTTCCAGGACAGGGTGGCCAAAAACATTCAGTACTTC. J is TRBJ2-4 and V is TRBV5-1; 8 bases are a match to TRBD1. The ends lost 2 bases at V and 1 base at J; junction bases unmatched: 5. Germline V gene sequence: CDR1 SGHRS, CDR2 YFSETQ. The CDR3 is 16 amino acids.

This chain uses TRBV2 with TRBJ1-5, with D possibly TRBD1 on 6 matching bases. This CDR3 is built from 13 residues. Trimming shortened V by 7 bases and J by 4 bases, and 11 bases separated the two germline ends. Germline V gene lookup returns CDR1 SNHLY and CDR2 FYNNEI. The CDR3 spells CASTIRGNQPQHF. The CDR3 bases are TGTGCCAGCACCATAAGGGGGAATCAGCCCCAGCATTTT.

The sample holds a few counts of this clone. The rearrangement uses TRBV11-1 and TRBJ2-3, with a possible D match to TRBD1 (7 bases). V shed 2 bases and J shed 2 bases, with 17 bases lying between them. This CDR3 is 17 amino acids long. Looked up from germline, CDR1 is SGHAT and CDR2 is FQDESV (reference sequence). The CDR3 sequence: CASSLTRRGPDTDTQYF. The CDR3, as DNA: TGTGCCAGCAGCTTAACGAGGAGGGGGCCAGACACAGATACGCAGTATTTT.

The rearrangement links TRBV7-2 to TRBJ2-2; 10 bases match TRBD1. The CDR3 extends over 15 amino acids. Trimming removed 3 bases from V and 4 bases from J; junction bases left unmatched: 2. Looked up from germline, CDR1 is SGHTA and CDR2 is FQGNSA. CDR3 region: CASSLGQGSTGELFF. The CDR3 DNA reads TGTGCCAGCAGCTTGGGACAGGGGAGCACCGGGGAGCTGTTTTTT.

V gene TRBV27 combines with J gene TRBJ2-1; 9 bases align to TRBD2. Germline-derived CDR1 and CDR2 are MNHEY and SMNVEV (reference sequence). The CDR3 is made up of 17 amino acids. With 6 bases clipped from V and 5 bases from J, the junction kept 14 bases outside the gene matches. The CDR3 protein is CASSLSKSGLADNEQFF. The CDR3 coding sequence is TGTGCCAGCAGCCTCTCAAAGTCGGGACTAGCAGACAATGAGCAGTTCTTC.

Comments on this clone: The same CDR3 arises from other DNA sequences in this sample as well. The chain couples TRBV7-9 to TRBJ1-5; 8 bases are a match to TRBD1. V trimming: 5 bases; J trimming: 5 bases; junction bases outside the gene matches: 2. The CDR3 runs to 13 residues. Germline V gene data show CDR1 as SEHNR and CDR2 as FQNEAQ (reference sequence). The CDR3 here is CASSPTGDQPQHF. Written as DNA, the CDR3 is TGTGCCAGCAGCCCGACAGGGGATCAGCCCCAGCATTTT.

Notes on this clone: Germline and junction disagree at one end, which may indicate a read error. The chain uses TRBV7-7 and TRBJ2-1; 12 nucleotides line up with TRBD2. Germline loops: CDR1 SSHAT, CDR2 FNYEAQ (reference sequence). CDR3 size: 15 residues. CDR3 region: CASSYTSGGINEQFF. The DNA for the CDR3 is TGTGCTAGCAGCTATACTAGCGGGGGGATTAATGAGCAGTTCTTC.

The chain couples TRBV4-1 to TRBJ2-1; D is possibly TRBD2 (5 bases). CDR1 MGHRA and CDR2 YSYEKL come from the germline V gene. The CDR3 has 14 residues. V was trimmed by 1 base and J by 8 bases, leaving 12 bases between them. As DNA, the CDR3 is TGCGCCAGCAGCCAAGCCCCGAGAGCGGATGAGCAGTTCTTC. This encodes CASSQAPRADEQFF.

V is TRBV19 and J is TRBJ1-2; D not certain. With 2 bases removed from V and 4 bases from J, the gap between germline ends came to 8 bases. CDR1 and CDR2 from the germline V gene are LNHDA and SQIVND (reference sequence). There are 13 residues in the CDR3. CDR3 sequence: CASSIKERYGYTF. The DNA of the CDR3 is TGTGCCAGTAGTATAAAGGAACGCTATGGCTACACCTTC.

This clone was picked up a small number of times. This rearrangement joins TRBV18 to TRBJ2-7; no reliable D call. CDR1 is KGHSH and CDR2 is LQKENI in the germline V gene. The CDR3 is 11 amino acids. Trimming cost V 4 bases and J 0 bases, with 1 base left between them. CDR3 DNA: TGTGCCAGCTCACACTCCTACGAGCAGTACTTC. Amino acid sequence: CASSHSYEQYF. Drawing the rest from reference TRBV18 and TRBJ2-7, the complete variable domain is NAGVMQNPRHLVRRRGQEARLRCSPMKGHSHVYWYRQLPEEGLKFMVYLQKENIIDESGMPKERFSAEFPKEGPSILRIQQVVRGDSAAYFCASSHSYEQYFGPGTRLTVT.

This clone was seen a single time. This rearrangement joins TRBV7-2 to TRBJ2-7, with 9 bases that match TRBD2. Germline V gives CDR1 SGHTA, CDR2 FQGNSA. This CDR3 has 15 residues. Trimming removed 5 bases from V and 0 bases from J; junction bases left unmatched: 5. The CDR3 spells CASSHGAGGSYEQYF. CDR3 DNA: TGTGCCAGCAGCCATGGAGCGGGAGGCTCCTACGAGCAGTACTTC.

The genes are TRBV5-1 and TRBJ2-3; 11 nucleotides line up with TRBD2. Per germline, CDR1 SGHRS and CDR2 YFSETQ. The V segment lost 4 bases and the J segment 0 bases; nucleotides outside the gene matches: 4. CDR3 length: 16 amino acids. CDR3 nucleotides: TGCGCCAGCAGCATGGGGACTAGCGGAAGCACAGATACGCAGTATTTT. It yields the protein CASSMGTSGSTDTQYF. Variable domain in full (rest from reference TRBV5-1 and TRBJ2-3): KAGVTQTPRYLIKTRGQQVTLSCSPISGHRSVSWYQQTPGQGLQFLFEYFSETQRNKGNFPGRFSGRQFSNSRSEMNVSTLELGDSALYLCASSMGTSGSTDTQYFGPGTRLTVL.

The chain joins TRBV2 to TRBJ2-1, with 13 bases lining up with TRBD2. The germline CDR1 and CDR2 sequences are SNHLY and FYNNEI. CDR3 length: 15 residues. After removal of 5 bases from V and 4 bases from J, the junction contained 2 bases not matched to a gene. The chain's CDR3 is CASSPTSGGYNEQFF. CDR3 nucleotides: TGTGCCAGCAGTCCGACTAGCGGGGGGTACAATGAGCAGTTCTTC.

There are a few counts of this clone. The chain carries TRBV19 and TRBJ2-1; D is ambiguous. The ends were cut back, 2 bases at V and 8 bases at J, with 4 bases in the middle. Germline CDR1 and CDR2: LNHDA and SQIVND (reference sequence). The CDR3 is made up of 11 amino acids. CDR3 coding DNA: TGTGCCAGTAGTATAAGGTATGAGCAGTTCTTC. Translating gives CASSIRYEQFF.

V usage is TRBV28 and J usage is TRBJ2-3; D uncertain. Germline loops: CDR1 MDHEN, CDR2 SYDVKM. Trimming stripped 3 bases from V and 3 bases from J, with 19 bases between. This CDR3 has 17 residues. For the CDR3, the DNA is TGTGCCAGCAGTTTGTCAGTTAGGGAACGAGTTACAGATACGCAGTATTTT. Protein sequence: CASSLSVRERVTDTQYF.

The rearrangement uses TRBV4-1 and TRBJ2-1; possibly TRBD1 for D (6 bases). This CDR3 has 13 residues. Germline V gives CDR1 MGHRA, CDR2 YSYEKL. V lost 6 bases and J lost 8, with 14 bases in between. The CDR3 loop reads CASRQTGSYEQFF. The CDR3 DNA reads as TGCGCCAGCAGACAAACAGGGAGCTATGAGCAGTTCTTC.